This T cell receptor beta chain emerged from a study of OX40 agonist ivuxolimab in advanced cancers. TCRdb keeps only in-frame clones here, not all; method: immunoSEQ multiplex PCR. The repertoire holds roughly 20,000 clones, 84% seen once, with 30% to 35% in the top ten. In the case of this clone: Its antigen remains unidentified.

V was trimmed by 5 bases and J by 6 bases, leaving 20 bases between them. Germline values: CDR1 KGHSH, CDR2 LQKENI. This CDR3 spans 15 amino acids. Study-level results: With doses of 0.1 to 3.0 mg/kg, CD4+ and CD8+ blood T cells had undergone clonal expansion by week 6.

Sequenced material: CD4+ or CD8+ T cells sorted from blood, taken in a trial of the OX40 agonist ivuxolimab. This TCR was recovered from an adult with an advanced solid tumor such as melanoma, head and neck, liver or kidney cancer. The chain joins TRBV18 to TRBJ2-7; possible D gene TRBD2, 5 bases. The CDR3 DNA reads TGTGCCAGCTCATCGAGGGAGCCCACAACCGGCGAGCAGTACTTC. This translates into CASSSREPTTGEQYF.